One sample yielded the 22 T cell receptor beta chains listed below, sequenced in a study of T cell changes during pregnancy in multiple sclerosis. Method: immunoSEQ multiplex PCR; TCRdb's copy keeps in-frame clones and lacks some. Of fewer than 150,000 clones in the sample, 90% to 98% were seen once. The source material was peripheral blood, sampled after pregnancy. These receptors all stem from a female donor with multiple sclerosis, enrolled in a pregnancy study.

The V call is TRBV18, the J call TRBJ2-7, with TRBD2 matching 14 bases. Germline V gene sequence: CDR1 KGHSH, CDR2 LQKENI. The ends lost 6 bases at V and 7 bases at J; junction bases unmatched: 8. There are 15 residues in the CDR3. The CDR3 DNA is TGTGCCAGCTCTCCGACTAGCGGGAGGGCCTGGGAGCAGTACTTC. Protein product: CASSPTSGRAWEQYF. Complete variable domain (other parts from reference TRBV18 and TRBJ2-7): NAGVMQNPRHLVRRRGQEARLRCSPMKGHSHVYWYRQLPEEGLKFMVYLQKENIIDESGMPKERFSAEFPKEGPSILRIQQVVRGDSAAYFCASSPTSGRAWEQYFGPGTRLTVT.

This chain links TRBV7-3 with TRBJ2-2, with 7 bases identical to TRBD2. Looked up from germline, CDR1 is SGHTA and CDR2 is FQGTGA. The trim removed 4 bases at V and 1 base at J, leaving 6 bases unmatched. The CDR3 sequence is 16 residues long. The CDR3 region is CASSSLPSGNTGELFF. DNA for the CDR3: TGTGCCAGCAGCTCCCTCCCTAGCGGGAACACCGGGGAGCTGTTTTTT. The variable domain in full, with the rest retrieved from reference TRBV7-3 and TRBJ2-2, is GAGVSQTPSNKVTEKGKYVELRCDPISGHTALYWYRQSLGQGPEFLIYFQGTGAADDSGLPNDRFFAVRPEGSVSTLKIQRTERGDSAVYLCASSSLPSGNTGELFFGEGSRLTVL.

V gene TRBV7-9 combines with J gene TRBJ1-1; TRBD1 matches at 10 bases. Germline-derived CDR1 and CDR2 are SEHNR and FQNEAQ (reference sequence). The CDR3 is made up of 15 amino acids. V dropped 3 bases and J dropped 11; count of bases not matched to a gene: 12. Here the CDR3 DNA reads TGTGCCAGCAGCTTTCGAGGACAGGGGGTGGTGGGGGCTTTCTTT. Its translation: CASSFRGQGVVGAFF. Drawing the rest from reference TRBV7-9 and TRBJ1-1, the complete variable domain is DTGVSQNPRHKITKRGQNVTFRCDPISEHNRLYWYRQTLGQGPEFLTYFQNEAQLEKSRLLSDRFSAERPKGSFSTLEIQRTEQGDSAMYLCASSFRGQGVVGAFFGQGTRLTVV.

V gene TRBV29-1 combines with J gene TRBJ2-2, with D tentatively TRBD2 (5 bases). Germline CDR1 is SQVTM and CDR2 is ANQGSEA. CDR3 size: 12 residues. Trimming took off 8 bases at V and 2 bases at J, with 9 bases between the two ends. The CDR3 bases are TGCAGCAGCGGCGCTAACACCGGGGAGCTGTTTTTT. It yields the protein CSSGANTGELFF.

The chain carries TRBV7-9 and TRBJ2-1, with TRBD2 matching over 12 bases. The CDR3 is 15 amino acids. J was trimmed by 9 bases and V by 1 base; bases with no gene match: 4. Germline V CDR1 and CDR2: SEHNR, FQNEAQ (reference sequence). CDR3: CASSLDLAGGGEQFF. CDR3 coding DNA: TGTGCCAGCAGCTTAGATCTAGCGGGAGGGGGTGAGCAGTTCTTC.

The CDR3 DNA reads TGTGCCAGCAGCCATAGTCCCGTAAGCGGGAGGACCTCCTACAATGAGCAGTTCTTC. It specifies CASSHSPVSGRTSYNEQFF. The V call is TRBV9, the J call TRBJ2-1; 9 bases line up with TRBD2. V lost 4 bases to trimming and J lost 0 bases; unmatched junction nucleotides: 14. This CDR3 comprises 19 residues. The germline V gene has CDR1 SGDLS and CDR2 YYNGEE.

The chain combines TRBV18 with TRBJ2-5; a weak D match, TRBD1 (5 bases). V was cut by 2 bases and J by 1 base, with 8 bases left in between. Germline V CDR1 and CDR2: KGHSH, LQKENI. CDR3 length: 14 residues. The DNA of the CDR3 is TGTGCCAGCTCACCATCCAGGGCCCAAGAGACCCAGTACTTC. Its translation: CASSPSRAQETQYF.

This clone is a singleton in its sample. The V call is TRBV18, the J call TRBJ1-2; TRBD1 agrees at 8 bases. Germline loops: CDR1 KGHSH, CDR2 LQKENI. V shed 6 bases and J 7 bases; nucleotides not matched to a gene: 13. This CDR3 is 15 amino acids long. This CDR3 is CASSFDRGRAVGYTF. The DNA for the CDR3 is TGTGCCAGCTCGTTTGACAGGGGCCGCGCGGTTGGCTACACCTTC.

V usage is TRBV6-1 and J usage is TRBJ2-3; 9 nucleotides align to TRBD2. The length of the CDR3 is 14 residues. Germline lookup yields CDR1 MNHNS and CDR2 SASEGT. Trimming cost V 7 bases and J 5 bases; bases outside gene matches: 7. The CDR3 here is CASKFSGSLDTQYF. The CDR3, as DNA: TGTGCCAGCAAGTTTAGCGGGAGTTTAGATACGCAGTATTTT.

The CDR3 region is CASSEWDGTGGPESAFF. The CDR3, as DNA: TGTGCCAGCAGTGAATGGGATGGCACAGGGGGGCCGGAGTCAGCTTTCTTT. The genes are TRBV25-1 and TRBJ1-1; 8 bases fit TRBD1. V gave up 1 base and J gave up 10 bases; unmatched junction bases: 17. CDR1 and CDR2 from the germline V gene are MGHDK and SYGVNS. This CDR3 spans 17 amino acids.

The chain joins TRBV6-5 to TRBJ2-3; 12 nucleotides align to TRBD2. Trimming cost V 2 bases and J 6 bases; bases outside gene matches: 6. Germline-derived CDR1 and CDR2 are MNHEY and SVGAGI. The CDR3 runs to 16 residues. The chain's CDR3 is CASSYRGLAGPDTQYF. For the CDR3, the DNA is TGTGCCAGCAGTTACAGAGGACTAGCGGGACCGGATACGCAGTATTTT.

The table lists this clone with a count of one. The rearrangement links TRBV5-1 to TRBJ1-2; D remains ambiguous. Germline assignment: CDR1 SGHRS and CDR2 YFSETQ. V was cut by 0 bases and J by 4 bases, with 10 bases left in between. The CDR3 spans 14 residues. The CDR3 sequence is CASSLDGRGYGYTF. As DNA, the CDR3 is TGCGCCAGCAGCTTGGACGGCCGGGGCTATGGCTACACCTTC.

This sequence joins TRBV5-1 and TRBJ1-1; D not certain. This CDR3 is built from 14 residues. The V gene's germline CDR1 is SGHRS and CDR2 YFSETQ. V was clipped by 0 bases and J by 5 bases, with 11 bases between them. CDR3 nucleotides: TGCGCCAGCAGCTTGGCGAGGGAAGGAACTGAAGCTTTCTTT. Translated, it gives CASSLAREGTEAFF.

The chain is built from TRBV6-1 and TRBJ1-1, with D maybe TRBD1 (6 bases). This CDR3 has 17 residues. The V gene's germline CDR1 is MNHNS and CDR2 SASEGT. V lost 2 bases and J 5 bases, leaving 21 bases between the germline ends. The CDR3 loop reads CASSERRQGWGRTEAFF. The CDR3 DNA reads as TGTGCCAGCAGTGAACGGCGCCAGGGGTGGGGAAGGACTGAAGCTTTCTTT.

The V call is TRBV19, the J call TRBJ2-7; tentatively, D is TRBD1 (6 bases). Germline-derived CDR1 and CDR2 are LNHDA and SQIVND (reference sequence). V gave up 0 bases and J gave up 4 bases, with 13 bases separating them. The CDR3 has 15 amino acids. Here the CDR3 reads CASSIEAGEGYEQYF. In nucleotides, the CDR3 is TGTGCCAGTAGTATAGAGGCAGGGGAAGGGTACGAGCAGTACTTC. Full variable domain (outside the CDR3, taken from reference TRBV19 and TRBJ2-7): DGGITQSPKYLFRKEGQNVTLSCEQNLNHDAMYWYRQDPGQGLRLIYYSQIVNDFQKGDIAEGYSVSREKKESFPLTVTSAQKNPTAFYLCASSIEAGEGYEQYFGPGTRLTVT.

This clone has just one count. The V and J genes are TRBV7-6 and TRBJ2-5; no firm D call. In germline, CDR1 is SGHVS, CDR2 FNYEAQ. CDR3 length equals 14 residues. V dropped 4 bases and J dropped 5 bases, with 14 bases sitting between them. The CDR3 loop reads CASSSPGLSETQYF. The CDR3 bases are TGTGCCAGCAGCTCCCCAGGCCTTTCGGAGACCCAGTACTTC.

This clone was seen a single time. This chain connects TRBV6-5 to TRBJ1-3, with 8 bases fitting TRBD1. The germline gives CDR1 MNHEY, CDR2 SVGAGI. J lost 3 bases, V lost 9 bases, and 10 bases had no gene match. This CDR3 region has 15 residues. CDR3 sequence: CASRLAGGFGNTIYF. In DNA, the CDR3 is TGTGCCAGTAGGCTGGCAGGGGGCTTTGGAAACACCATATATTTT.

V usage is TRBV5-4 and J usage is TRBJ2-1, with TRBD2 identical over 9 bases. In germline, CDR1 is SGHNT, CDR2 YYREEE (reference sequence). V dropped 0 bases and J dropped 7; count of bases not matched to a gene: 11. The CDR3 totals 17 residues. The CDR3 is CASSLDGSGSGGNEQFF. The CDR3 nucleotides read TGTGCCAGCAGCTTGGATGGTAGCGGGAGTGGTGGGAATGAGCAGTTCTTC.

The chain carries TRBV6-6 and TRBJ2-7, with 10 nucleotides matching TRBD1. Trimming at V came to 6 bases and at J to 3 bases, leaving 11 bases not matched to a gene. The CDR3 sequence is 16 residues long. Germline values: CDR1 MNHNY, CDR2 SVGAGI (reference sequence). Written as DNA, the CDR3 is TGTGCCAGCAGATTTGGGACAGGGGCAGGGGACTACGAGCAGTACTTC. This translates into CASRFGTGAGDYEQYF.

The chain links TRBV5-8 to TRBJ1-5; tentatively, D is TRBD1 (5 bases). V dropped 0 bases and J dropped 0 bases, with 10 bases sitting between them. Germline values: CDR1 SGHTS, CDR2 YDEGEE. This CDR3 spans 16 amino acids. The CDR3, as DNA: TGTGCCAGCAGCTTGGGTGTGGGGGGTAGCAATCAGCCCCAGCATTTT. It codes for CASSLGVGGSNQPQHF.

The chain employs TRBV6-1 and TRBJ1-1, with D possibly matching TRBD1 (6 bases). V dropped 6 bases and J dropped 0 bases, with 11 bases sitting between them. Germline CDR1 and CDR2: MNHNS and SASEGT. The CDR3 length is 14 residues. The CDR3 coding sequence is TGTGCCAGCAGCGACAGGAGCATGAACACTGAAGCTTTCTTT. This gives the protein CASSDRSMNTEAFF.

V and J are TRBV28 and TRBJ2-7; a weak D match, TRBD2 (5 bases). Germline CDR1 reads MDHEN; CDR2 reads SYDVKM. V lost 2 bases and J 0 bases, leaving 17 bases between the germline ends. This CDR3 spans 17 amino acids. The CDR3 nucleotides are TGTGCCAGCAGTTTAGGCCCTTCTAGCCGAAGCTCCTACGAGCAGTACTTC. It is translated as CASSLGPSSRSSYEQYF.